This T cell receptor (beta chain) was sequenced for a study of blood T cell repertoires in COVID-19. TCRdb's table, derived via immunoSEQ multiplex PCR, lists solely in-frame clones and lacks some. The repertoire includes about 200,000 clones, over 70% of them detected once, and about 7% sits in the top ten. V dropped 5 bases and J dropped 9; count of bases not matched to a gene: 10. This CDR3 spans 15 amino acids. Germline values: CDR1 LNHDA, CDR2 SQIVND (reference sequence). The sample was peripheral blood. The source of this sequence is a man aged 55-75 years with acute or convalescent COVID-19. V gene TRBV19 combines with J gene TRBJ2-1; TRBD2 matches at 10 bases. As DNA, the CDR3 is TGTGCCAGTAGTTGGCCCACTAGCGGGATCTTTGAGCAGTTCTTC. It codes for CASSWPTSGIFEQFF.